This TCR beta chain was sequenced for a study of cytomegalovirus exposure and HLA in healthy donors. General observations from the study: The classifier reportedly diagnosed cytomegalovirus status with high sensitivity and specificity. An analysis that was carried out later associated 15,000 to 20,000 TCR beta sequences with HLA alleles at 0.05 false discovery rate.

In the PCR, 60 Vbeta and 13 Jbeta primers were used. TCRdb's table, derived via immunoSEQ multiplex PCR, lists solely in-frame clones and lacks some. The table records about 150,000 clones, 55% to 70% of them present only once. With respect to this clone: Its antigen remains unidentified.

Germline CDR1 ENHRY, CDR2 SYGVKD. The V and J ends lost 4 bases and 4 bases, in that order; junction bases with no gene match: 6. CDR3 length: 14 amino acids. Sequenced material: PBMCs. The receptor was derived from a woman aged 25 to 39 in good health and CMV-seropositive. The J gene is TRBJ2-5, the V gene TRBV10-3, with TRBD2 matching 7 bases. CDR3 coding DNA: TGTGCCATCAGTGTGGGCGGGGGAAGAGAGACCCAGTACTTC. Translated, it gives CAISVGGGRETQYF.